This T cell receptor beta chain was sequenced for a study of Ad26.COV2.S vaccination and SARS-CoV-2 variants. Study-wide results and limits: Substantial response breadth was reportedly seen for spike-specific CD8+ and CD4+ T cells after vaccination. Spike-specific TCR breadth in vaccine recipients exceeded that seen in placebo recipients. Total T cell responses may have been underestimated by the TCR breadth and depth analyses. Breadth measured for non-spike TCRs was similar across vaccine and placebo recipients.

The data were produced by immunoSEQ multiplex PCR, yet TCRdb's version contains in-frame clones alone and is incomplete. Of some 190,000 clones listed, 70% to 90% were seen once; the top ten hold 5.5% to 6%. Germline values: CDR1 LGHNA, CDR2 YNFKEQ. The junction had 10 bases not matched to a gene; V was cut back by 0 bases and J by 15 bases. The CDR3 consists of 15 residues. Note on this clone: Its specificity is not known.

Sequencing was performed on peripheral blood, taken after recovery from COVID-19. This receptor was obtained from a human donor who had recovered from COVID-19. This sequence joins TRBV4-2 and TRBJ2-1; 11 nucleotides align to TRBD2. CDR3 loop: CASSQDQSTSGTLFF. CDR3 DNA sequence: TGTGCCAGCAGCCAAGATCAGTCGACTAGCGGGACTCTGTTCTTC.